The 27 T cell receptor beta chains below all came from one sample that was sequenced in a study of cytomegalovirus exposure and HLA in healthy donors. 60 Vbeta and 13 Jbeta primers were used in PCR. Only in-frame clones appear in the TCRdb table, and some are missing; sequencing was by immunoSEQ multiplex PCR. The sample lists 110,000 or so clones; around 76% were seen once. The sequencing sample was made of PBMCs. These receptor sequences come from a woman aged 40 to 50 in good health and CMV-seropositive.

The chain couples TRBV5-1 to TRBJ1-1; D gene ambiguous. Germline CDR1 and CDR2: SGHRS and YFSETQ. CDR3 length: 15 amino acids. Trimming pared 4 bases from V and 0 bases from J, leaving 13 bases between. This chain's CDR3 is CASSPGHGMNTEAFF. CDR3 nucleotides: TGCGCCAGCAGCCCGGGCCACGGGATGAACACTGAAGCTTTCTTT.

The rearrangement links TRBV5-4 to TRBJ1-1, with a tentative D call TRBD1 (6 bases). The CDR3 consists of 14 residues. V dropped 0 bases and J dropped 2 bases, with 8 bases sitting between them. Germline assignment: CDR1 SGHNT and CDR2 YYREEE (reference sequence). The DNA of the CDR3 is TGTGCCAGCAGCTTGGGAGGGGGAAACACTGAAGCTTTCTTT. This translates into CASSLGGGNTEAFF.

This rearrangement joins TRBV10-3 to TRBJ1-6, with D perhaps matching TRBD1 (5 bases). Between the trimmed V and J ends, which lost 4 bases and 7 bases, there was a span of 8 bases. Germline V CDR1 and CDR2: ENHRY, SYGVKD. This CDR3 spans 13 amino acids. The CDR3 bases are TGTGCCATCAGTGCACAGGAGAATTCACCCCTCCACTTT. Amino acid sequence: CAISAQENSPLHF.

V gene TRBV6-1 combines with J gene TRBJ2-2, with D possibly matching TRBD2 (5 bases). The germline V and J ends were trimmed by 7 bases and 2 bases, with 14 bases remaining between them. From germline, CDR1 is MNHNS and CDR2 SASEGT. The CDR3 extends over 15 amino acids. CDR3 nucleotide sequence: TGTGCCAGCACGAGGGTCCCACTCAACACCGGGGAGCTGTTTTTT. It yields the protein CASTRVPLNTGELFF.

This chain joins TRBV6-1 and TRBJ1-1, with D possibly being TRBD1 (6 bases). The CDR3 sequence is 17 residues long. The germline gives CDR1 MNHNS, CDR2 SASEGT. Trimming shortened V by 2 bases and J by 4 bases, and 20 bases separated the two germline ends. CDR3 in DNA: TGTGCCAGCAGTGAACTGAGCAGGGGTGGTAGGGGCACTGAAGCTTTCTTT. Protein sequence: CASSELSRGGRGTEAFF.

The chain recombines TRBV10-1 with TRBJ1-1; D possibly corresponds to TRBD1 (5 bases). This CDR3 region has 14 residues. The germline V gene encodes CDR1 WNHNN and CDR2 SYGVQD (reference sequence). The V and J ends lost 4 bases and 2 bases respectively, with 11 bases between them. As DNA, the CDR3 is TGCGCCAGCAGTGTGGGGCCAATAAACACTGAAGCTTTCTTT. Its translation is CASSVGPINTEAFF.

The chain couples TRBV6-6 to TRBJ1-4, with D perhaps matching TRBD1 (5 bases). Germline loops: CDR1 MNHNY, CDR2 SVGAGI (reference sequence). This CDR3 is 12 amino acids long. Trimming left V 6 bases short and J 8 bases short, with 10 bases between. The CDR3 DNA reads TGTGCCAGCAGAAAACCAGGGGAAAAACTGTTTTTT. The encoded protein is CASRKPGEKLFF.

The rearrangement links TRBV19 to TRBJ2-3; D remains unclear. The CDR3 covers 16 residues. V lost 8 bases and J lost 2, with 20 bases in between. Per germline, CDR1 LNHDA and CDR2 SQIVND (reference sequence). The CDR3 region is CASRPRGDLYTDTQYF. CDR3 nucleotides: TGTGCCAGTCGCCCCCGCGGTGACCTATACACAGATACGCAGTATTTT.

The chain couples TRBV19 to TRBJ2-2, with D maybe TRBD1 (5 bases). V shed 4 bases and J shed 5 bases, with 8 bases lying between them. Per germline, CDR1 LNHDA and CDR2 SQIVND (reference sequence). The CDR3 has 13 residues. The CDR3 DNA follows: TGTGCCAGTAGTACACGACAGACCGGGGAGCTGTTTTTT. Residues: CASSTRQTGELFF.

The chain is built from TRBV28 and TRBJ1-5; 10 bases align to TRBD1. Per the germline V gene, CDR1 is MDHEN and CDR2 is SYDVKM. The ends lost 6 bases at V and 6 bases at J; junction bases unmatched: 5. The CDR3 is 14 residues long. The CDR3 protein is CASSPGQGTQPQHF. CDR3 DNA: TGTGCCAGCAGCCCGGGACAGGGGACTCAGCCCCAGCATTTT.

This clone was seen a handful of times. The chain joins TRBV14 to TRBJ1-1; D gene uncertain. Between the trimmed V and J ends, which lost 0 bases and 1 base, there was a span of 3 bases. Germline V gene lookup returns CDR1 SGHDN and CDR2 FVKESK. CDR3 length: 13 residues. The CDR3 DNA reads TGTGCCAGCAGCCAAGATCAGAACACTGAAGCTTTCTTT. It translates to CASSQDQNTEAFF.

The chain carries TRBV6-1 and TRBJ1-1; TRBD1 matches at 8 bases. The trim removed 2 bases at V and 4 bases at J, leaving 9 bases unmatched. Germline-derived CDR1 and CDR2 are MNHNS and SASEGT. The CDR3 sequence is 16 residues long. CDR3 sequence (DNA): TGTGCCAGCAGTGAACTCACAGGGGGGGTCGGCACTGAAGCTTTCTTT. It encodes CASSELTGGVGTEAFF.

The rearrangement uses TRBV6-1 and TRBJ1-1; D may be TRBD1 (6 bases). Trimming left V 6 bases short and J 7 bases short, with 9 bases between. The germline V gene encodes CDR1 MNHNS and CDR2 SASEGT. The CDR3 is 11 amino acids. The CDR3 region is CASSLTGEAFF. The CDR3 DNA reads as TGTGCCAGCAGCCTGACAGGTGAAGCTTTCTTT.

The chain is built from TRBV7-2 and TRBJ2-1; TRBD2 matches at 14 bases. The V gene's germline CDR1 is SGHTA and CDR2 FQGNSA. This CDR3 spans 15 amino acids. The ends lost 1 base at V and 12 bases at J; junction bases unmatched: 5. CDR3 protein: CASSLVGLAGGRQFF. In DNA form, the CDR3 reads TGTGCCAGCAGCTTAGTAGGACTAGCGGGGGGCAGGCAGTTCTTC.

V is TRBV2 and J is TRBJ2-4; 7 positions match TRBD1. The CDR3 length is 12 residues. V shed 11 bases and J 7 bases; nucleotides not matched to a gene: 8. The germline CDR1 and CDR2 sequences are SNHLY and FYNNEI. The CDR3 protein is CAVGQLRNIQYF. CDR3 DNA: TGTGCCGTGGGACAGTTGAGGAACATTCAGTACTTC. Full variable domain (missing parts from reference TRBV2 and TRBJ2-4): EPEVTQTPSHQVTQMGQEVILRCVPISNHLYFYWYRQILGQKVEFLVSFYNNEISEKSEIFDDQFSVERPDGSNFTLKIRSTKLEDSAMYFCAVGQLRNIQYFGAGTRLSVL.

There are a few counts of this clone. The rearrangement uses TRBV4-2 and TRBJ1-6; weak D call: TRBD1 (5 bases). The CDR3 sequence is 15 residues long. Germline values: CDR1 LGHNA, CDR2 YNFKEQ. Trimming cost V 1 base and J 8 bases, with 12 bases left between them. CDR3 amino acids: CASSQVGGGDSPLHF. Here the CDR3 DNA reads TGTGCCAGCAGCCAAGTAGGAGGAGGGGATTCACCCCTCCACTTT.

This rearrangement joins TRBV6-5 to TRBJ1-5; D might be TRBD1 (5 bases). Germline CDR1 is MNHEY and CDR2 is SVGAGI. This CDR3 region has 14 residues. V lost 0 bases and J lost 7, with 10 bases in between. The CDR3 nucleotides read TGTGCCAGCAGTTACTCGGCAGGGTTGCAGCCCCAGCATTTT. This codes for CASSYSAGLQPQHF.

This chain uses TRBV2 with TRBJ2-1, with D uncertain. Germline V CDR1 and CDR2: SNHLY, FYNNEI. CDR3 length: 10 residues. Trimming removed 5 bases from V and 7 bases from J, with 3 bases in between. The CDR3 loop is CASSQNEQFF. The CDR3 bases are TGTGCCAGCAGTCAGAATGAGCAGTTCTTC.

The V and J genes are TRBV5-6 and TRBJ1-1, with D unresolved. CDR1 is SGHDT and CDR2 is YYEEEE in the germline V gene. The V and J ends lost 4 bases and 12 bases respectively, with 16 bases between them. The CDR3 totals 12 residues. CDR3 nucleotide sequence: TGTGCCAGCAGCCCCAGGAAAGATAACACTTTCTTT. This sequence encodes CASSPRKDNTFF.

The chain combines TRBV7-2 with TRBJ2-2; possibly TRBD2 for D (7 bases). Germline V gene lookup returns CDR1 SGHTA and CDR2 FQGNSA. Trimming removed 2 bases at V and 5 bases at J, with 15 bases between. This CDR3 is 16 amino acids long. In DNA form, the CDR3 reads TGTGCCAGCAGCTTACAGGGGAGGGGGAGGACCGGGGAGCTGTTTTTT. This codes for CASSLQGRGRTGELFF. Supplemented by reference TRBV7-2 and TRBJ2-2, the full variable domain reads GAGVSQSPSNKVTEKGKDVELRCDPISGHTALYWYRQSLGQGLEFLIYFQGNSAPDKSGLPSDRFSAERTGGSVSTLTIQRTQQEDSAVYLCASSLQGRGRTGELFFGEGSRLTVL.

V is TRBV5-4 and J is TRBJ2-6; no firm D call. The CDR3 length is 12 residues. V was shortened by 7 bases and J by 6 bases, with 8 bases between the two germline ends. Germline loops: CDR1 SGHNT, CDR2 YYREEE (reference sequence). CDR3 residues: CASGPPANVLTF. In DNA, the CDR3 is TGTGCCAGCGGCCCCCCGGCCAACGTCCTGACTTTC.

This clone has more than one count but fewer than ten. The J gene is TRBJ2-5, the V gene TRBV5-6, with D possibly being TRBD1 (6 bases). Trimming took off 1 base at V and 0 bases at J, with 10 bases between the two ends. The CDR3 has 15 amino acids. CDR1 is SGHDT, CDR2 YYEEEE, per germline. The DNA of the CDR3 is TGTGCCAGCAGCTTGAGGGACACGCACCAAGAGACCCAGTACTTC. Translating it yields CASSLRDTHQETQYF.

The chain employs TRBV30 and TRBJ1-2; possible D gene TRBD1, 6 bases. This CDR3 contains 11 residues. Trimming stripped 3 bases from V and 7 bases from J, with 9 bases between. CDR1 and CDR2 (germline): GTSNPN, SVGIG (reference sequence). CDR3 nucleotide sequence: TGTGCCTGGAGGTACAGGGCTGGCTACACCTTC. Translated: CAWRYRAGYTF.

The chain recombines TRBV10-3 with TRBJ1-5, with D possibly matching TRBD1 (6 bases). The V and J ends lost 0 bases and 7 bases respectively, with 16 bases between them. The CDR3 length is 16 residues. Germline lookup yields CDR1 ENHRY and CDR2 SYGVKD. CDR3 bases: TGTGCCATCAGTGAGTCGAATTTACAGGGTGGCCAGCCCCAGCATTTT. Encoded protein: CAISESNLQGGQPQHF.

The chain has TRBV6-5 and TRBJ1-6; D may be TRBD1 (6 bases). V was cut by 6 bases and J by 8 bases, with 8 bases left in between. This CDR3 is built from 12 residues. CDR1 and CDR2 (germline): MNHEY, SVGAGI. The CDR3 DNA sequence: TGTGCCAGCAGCCCAGGGGATTCACCCCTCCACTTT. Translation gives CASSPGDSPLHF.

The chain joins TRBV5-8 to TRBJ1-1; 9 bases match TRBD1. The CDR3 spans 15 residues. The V gene's germline CDR1 is SGHTS and CDR2 YDEGEE. J gave up 0 bases and V 3 bases, and 3 bases lay outside the gene matches. The CDR3 nucleotides are TGTGCCAGCAGCTCGGGACAGGGATTGAACACTGAAGCTTTCTTT. It codes for CASSSGQGLNTEAFF.

This clone has a single count. V gene TRBV6-6 combines with J gene TRBJ1-2, with TRBD1 identical over 11 bases. This CDR3 spans 16 amino acids. Germline CDR1 MNHNY, CDR2 SVGAGI (reference sequence). Losses at the gene ends were 5 bases for V and 7 bases for J; bases not matched to a gene: 12. The CDR3 bases are TGTGCCAGCAGTCCCATCTCCGGACAGGGGGCGGTTGGCTACACCTTC. It translates to CASSPISGQGAVGYTF.